Each of the 13 T cell receptor beta chains below was sequenced from the same sample in a study of identical twins. In TCRdb, the 5' RACE reads were re-called with MiXCR into one record per CDR3 protein. Of approximately 250,000 distinct CDR3 sequences listed, 5.5% to 7.5% are singletons. The same data also contributed to another study, on T cells expressing NK-cell markers.

The material sequenced was CD8+ T cells sorted from blood. The receptor set was obtained from a woman aged 18-35 years in good health.

The J gene is TRBJ1-5, the V gene TRBV5-6; D is perhaps TRBD1 (5 bases). V was pared by 0 bases and J by 0 bases, with 16 bases between. The CDR3 extends over 18 amino acids. Germline V gene sequence: CDR1 SGHDT, CDR2 YYEEEE. CDR3 DNA: TGTGCCAGCAGCTTGGGTGGAGGGACGTCATATAGCAATCAGCCCCAGCATTTT. This sequence encodes CASSLGGGTSYSNQPQHF.

This clonotype has only a few counts. The V and J genes are TRBV2 and TRBJ1-4; D ambiguous. Per the germline V gene, CDR1 is SNHLY and CDR2 is FYNNEI. The V end was cut by 2 bases, the J end by 5 bases, with 0 bases between. The CDR3 is 11 amino acids. CDR3 region: CASSENEKLFF. The CDR3 DNA sequence: TGTGCCAGCAGTGAAAATGAAAAACTGTTTTTT. The full variable domain, in which reference TRBV2 and TRBJ1-4 provide the parts outside the CDR3, is EPEVTQTPSHQVTQMGQEVILRCVPISNHLYFYWYRQILGQKVEFLVSFYNNEISEKSEIFDDQFSVERPDGSNFTLKIRSTKLEDSAMYFCASSENEKLFFGSGTQLSVL.

This clonotype was recorded many times. CDR3: CASSQWTGEYTEAFF. The DNA for the CDR3 is TGCGCCAGCAGCCAATGGACAGGGGAGTACACTGAAGCTTTCTTT. The chain carries TRBV4-1 and TRBJ1-1; TRBD1 aligns across 9 bases. The V gene end was trimmed by 2 bases and the J gene end by 3 bases; junction bases not matched to a gene: 4. Germline CDR1 is MGHRA and CDR2 is YSYEKL. This CDR3 has 15 residues.

The V gene is TRBV5-1, the J gene TRBJ1-5; the D is unclear. This CDR3 region has 15 residues. Germline CDR1 and CDR2: SGHRS and YFSETQ. V shed 4 bases and J shed 0 bases, with 11 bases lying between them. The chain's CDR3 is CASSPRSGSNQPQHF. CDR3 bases: TGCGCCAGCAGCCCTCGGTCGGGTAGCAATCAGCCCCAGCATTTT.

The chain has TRBV20-1 and TRBJ2-3; D gene unclear. Trimming removed 2 bases at V and 2 bases at J, with 17 bases between. Germline CDR1 reads DFQATT; CDR2 reads SNEGSKA (reference sequence). The CDR3 extends over 16 amino acids. In nucleotides, the CDR3 is TGCAGTGCTAGATTGGCACTTACCCCTAACACAGATACGCAGTATTTT. It codes for CSARLALTPNTDTQYF.

The rearrangement links TRBV2 to TRBJ2-7; TRBD2 aligns across 10 bases. The CDR3 runs to 15 residues. Per germline, CDR1 SNHLY and CDR2 FYNNEI. The trim removed 6 bases at V and 3 bases at J, leaving 8 bases unmatched. The CDR3 DNA reads as TGTGCCAGCAGAGCCCTAGCGGGGGAGATCTACGAGCAGTACTTC. Amino acids: CASRALAGEIYEQYF. The full variable domain, rest sourced from reference TRBV2 and TRBJ2-7, is EPEVTQTPSHQVTQMGQEVILRCVPISNHLYFYWYRQILGQKVEFLVSFYNNEISEKSEIFDDQFSVERPDGSNFTLKIRSTKLEDSAMYFCASRALAGEIYEQYFGPGTRLTVT.

There are many counts of this clonotype. The rearrangement uses TRBV3-2 and TRBJ2-1; the table's D call of TRBD2 was not tested on the DNA. TRBV3-2 is designated a pseudogene. The CDR3 totals 13 residues. The CDR3 is CASRLAMGNEQFF. In nucleotides, the CDR3 is TGTGCCAGTCGACTAGCGATGGGAAATGAGCAGTTCTTC.

The rearrangement joins TRBV21-1 to TRBJ2-4. TRBV21-1 is reported as a pseudogene. The CDR3 is 15 amino acids. CDR3 protein: CASSSRRVAKNIQYF. In DNA form, the CDR3 reads TGTGCCAGCAGCTCAAGGAGAGTAGCCAAAAACATTCAGTACTTC.

This clonotype has a count of ten or more. This chain uses TRBV20-1 with TRBJ1-1; tentative D call: TRBD1 (6 bases). The length of the CDR3 is 15 residues. V was shortened by 1 base and J by 4 bases, with 16 bases between the two germline ends. Germline loops: CDR1 DFQATT, CDR2 SNEGSKA (reference sequence). The CDR3 nucleotides are TGCAGTGCTAGAGGGACACGCACACAGGGCACTGAAGCTTTCTTT. This sequence encodes CSARGTRTQGTEAFF.

The chain couples TRBV10-2 to TRBJ2-1; TRBD2 matches at 13 bases. This CDR3 has 16 residues. Germline V gene sequence: CDR1 WSHSY, CDR2 SAAADI. The trim removed 7 bases at V and 9 bases at J, leaving 12 bases unmatched. Here the CDR3 reads CASNKGTSGRAGEQFF. The CDR3 DNA is TGCGCCAGCAACAAAGGTACTAGCGGGAGGGCCGGTGAGCAGTTCTTC.

J is TRBJ2-7 and V is TRBV7-9; the D gene is possibly TRBD2 (6 bases). Trimming pared 5 bases from V and 0 bases from J, leaving 11 bases between. The V gene's germline CDR1 is SEHNR and CDR2 FQNEAQ (reference sequence). This CDR3 has 14 residues. Written as DNA, the CDR3 is TGTGCCAGCAGCAGGGACGGGGGCTCCTACGAGCAGTACTTC. This sequence encodes CASSRDGGSYEQYF.

This clonotype was counted between two and nine times. An end of the junction differs from the germline gene, which may be a read error. The CDR3 loop reads CASGPSGGLQF. The CDR3 DNA reads TGTGCCAGCGGCCCTAGCGGGGGGTTGCAATTC. The V and J genes are TRBV2 and TRBJ2-5, with 11 bases lining up with TRBD2. This CDR3 spans 11 amino acids. From germline, CDR1 is SNHLY and CDR2 FYNNEI.

The chain is built from TRBV7-9 and TRBJ2-3; D gene ambiguous. Trimming pared 2 bases from V and 6 bases from J, leaving 12 bases between. Germline V lookup: CDR1 SEHNR, CDR2 FQNEAQ (reference sequence). This CDR3 has 14 amino acids. Here the CDR3 DNA reads TGTGCCAGCAGCTTAAGTACGAGTTATGATACGCAGTATTTT. Protein: CASSLSTSYDTQYF.